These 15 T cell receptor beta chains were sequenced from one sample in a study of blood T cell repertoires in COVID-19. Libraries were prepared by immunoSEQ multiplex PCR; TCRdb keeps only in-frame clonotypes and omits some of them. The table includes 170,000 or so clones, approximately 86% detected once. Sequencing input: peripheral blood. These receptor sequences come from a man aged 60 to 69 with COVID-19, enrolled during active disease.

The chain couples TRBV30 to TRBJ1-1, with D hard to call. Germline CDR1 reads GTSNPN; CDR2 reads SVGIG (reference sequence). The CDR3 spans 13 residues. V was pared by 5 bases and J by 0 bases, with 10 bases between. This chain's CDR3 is CAWGSLMNTEAFF. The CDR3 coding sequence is TGTGCCTGGGGGAGTTTAATGAACACTGAAGCTTTCTTT. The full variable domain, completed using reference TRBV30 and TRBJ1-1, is SQTIHQWPATLVQPVGSPLSLECTVEGTSNPNLYWYRQAAGRGLQLLFYSVGIGQISSEVPQNLSASRPQDRQFILSSKKLLLSDSGFYLCAWGSLMNTEAFFGQGTRLTVV.

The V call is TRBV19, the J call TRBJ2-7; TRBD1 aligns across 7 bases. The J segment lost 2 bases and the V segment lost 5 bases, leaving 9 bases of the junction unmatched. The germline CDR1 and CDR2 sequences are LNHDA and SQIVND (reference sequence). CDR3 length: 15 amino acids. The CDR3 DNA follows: TGTGCCAGTAGTCCCCACCGACAGGGCACCTACGAGCAGTACTTC. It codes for CASSPHRQGTYEQYF.

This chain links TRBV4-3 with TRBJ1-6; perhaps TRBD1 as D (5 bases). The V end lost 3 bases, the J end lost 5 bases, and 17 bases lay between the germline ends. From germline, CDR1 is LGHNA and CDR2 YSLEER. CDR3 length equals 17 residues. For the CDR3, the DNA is TGCGCCAGCAGCCAGGGGGGGATAGGAACCCATAATTCACCCCTCCACTTT. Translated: CASSQGGIGTHNSPLHF.

CDR3 sequence: CATSDSRGDRFNEQFF. The CDR3 DNA follows: TGTGCCACCAGTGATTCGAGAGGGGACAGGTTCAATGAGCAGTTCTTC. The rearrangement links TRBV24-1 to TRBJ2-1; 8 nucleotides match TRBD1. Germline V CDR1 and CDR2: KGHDR, SFDVKD. The junction had 8 bases not matched to a gene; V was cut back by 2 bases and J by 6 bases. The CDR3 consists of 16 residues.

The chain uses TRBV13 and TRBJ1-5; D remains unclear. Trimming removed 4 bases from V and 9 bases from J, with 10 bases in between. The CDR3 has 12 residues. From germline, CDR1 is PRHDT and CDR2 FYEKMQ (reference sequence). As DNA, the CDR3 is TGTGCCAGCAGCTCCCCCTCGGGGCCCCAGCATTTT. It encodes CASSSPSGPQHF. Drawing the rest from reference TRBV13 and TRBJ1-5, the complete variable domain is AAGVIQSPRHLIKEKRETATLKCYPIPRHDTVYWYQQGPGQDPQFLISFYEKMQSDKGSIPDRFSAQQFSDYHSELNMSSLELGDSALYFCASSSPSGPQHFGDGTRLSIL.

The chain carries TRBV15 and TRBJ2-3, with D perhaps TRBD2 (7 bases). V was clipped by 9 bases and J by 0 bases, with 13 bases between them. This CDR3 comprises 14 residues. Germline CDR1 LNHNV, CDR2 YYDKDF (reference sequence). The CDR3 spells CATLRGGSTDTQYF. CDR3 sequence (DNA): TGTGCCACGTTAAGGGGGGGAAGCACAGATACGCAGTATTTT.

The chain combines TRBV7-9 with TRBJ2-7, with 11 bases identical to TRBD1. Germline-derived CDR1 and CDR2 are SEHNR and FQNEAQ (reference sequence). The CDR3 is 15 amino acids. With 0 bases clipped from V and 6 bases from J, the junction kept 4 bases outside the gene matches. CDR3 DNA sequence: TGTGCCAGCAGCTTAGCCTTTGGGACAGGGGGCGAGCAGTACTTC. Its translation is CASSLAFGTGGEQYF.

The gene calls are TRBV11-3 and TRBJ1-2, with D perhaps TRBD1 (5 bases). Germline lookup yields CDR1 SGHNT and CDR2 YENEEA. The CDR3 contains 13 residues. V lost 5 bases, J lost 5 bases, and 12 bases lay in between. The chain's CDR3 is CASSPDSIYGYTF. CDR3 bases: TGTGCCAGCAGCCCAGACAGCATATATGGCTACACCTTC.

The CDR3 DNA reads TGTGCCAGCAGTTTATCGTATAGCAATCAGCCCCAGCATTTT. Translated: CASSLSYSNQPQHF. The rearrangement links TRBV28 to TRBJ1-5, with unresolved D. CDR1 and CDR2 from the germline V gene are MDHEN and SYDVKM. The CDR3 length is 14 residues. V lost 1 base and J 0 bases, leaving 4 bases between the germline ends.

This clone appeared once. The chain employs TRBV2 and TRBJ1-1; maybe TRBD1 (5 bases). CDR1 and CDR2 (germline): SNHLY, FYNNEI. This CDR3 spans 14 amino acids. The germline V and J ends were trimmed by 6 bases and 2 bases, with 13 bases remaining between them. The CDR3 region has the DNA TGTGCCAGCAGGATACAGGCTACTAACACTGAAGCTTTCTTT. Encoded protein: CASRIQATNTEAFF.

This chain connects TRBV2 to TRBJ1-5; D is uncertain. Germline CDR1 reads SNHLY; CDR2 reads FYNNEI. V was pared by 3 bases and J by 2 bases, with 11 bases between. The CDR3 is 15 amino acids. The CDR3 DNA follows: TGTGCCAGCAGTGATCGAGGAGGAGGCAATCAGCCCCAGCATTTT. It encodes CASSDRGGGNQPQHF.

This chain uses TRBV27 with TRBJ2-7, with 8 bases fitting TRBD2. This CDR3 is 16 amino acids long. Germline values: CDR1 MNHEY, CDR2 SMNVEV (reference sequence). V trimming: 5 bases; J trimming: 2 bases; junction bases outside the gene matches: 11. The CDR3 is CASSQGGGGIPYEQYF. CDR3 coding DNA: TGTGCCAGCAGTCAAGGTGGCGGGGGGATTCCCTACGAGCAGTACTTC.

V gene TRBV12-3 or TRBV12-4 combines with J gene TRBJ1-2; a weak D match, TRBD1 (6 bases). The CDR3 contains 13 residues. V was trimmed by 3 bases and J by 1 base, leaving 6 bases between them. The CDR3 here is CASSLDSNYGYTF. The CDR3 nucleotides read TGTGCCAGCAGTTTGGACAGTAACTATGGCTACACCTTC.

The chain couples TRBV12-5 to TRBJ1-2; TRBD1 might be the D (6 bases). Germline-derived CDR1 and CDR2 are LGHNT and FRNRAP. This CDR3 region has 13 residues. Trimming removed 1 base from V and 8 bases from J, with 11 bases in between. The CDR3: CASGLGDMRGYTF. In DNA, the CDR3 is TGTGCTAGTGGTTTGGGGGACATGCGAGGCTACACCTTC.

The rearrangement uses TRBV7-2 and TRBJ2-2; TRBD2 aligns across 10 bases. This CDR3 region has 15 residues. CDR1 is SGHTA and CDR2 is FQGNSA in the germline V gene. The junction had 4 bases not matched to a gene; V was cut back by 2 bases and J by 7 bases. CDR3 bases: TGTGCCAGCAGCTTACAAGCGGGAGGGAGCGGGGAGCTGTTTTTT. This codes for CASSLQAGGSGELFF. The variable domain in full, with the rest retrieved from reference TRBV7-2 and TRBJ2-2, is GAGVSQSPSNKVTEKGKDVELRCDPISGHTALYWYRQSLGQGLEFLIYFQGNSAPDKSGLPSDRFSAERTGGSVSTLTIQRTQQEDSAVYLCASSLQAGGSGELFFGEGSRLTVL.